The rows below give T cell receptor beta chains drawn from one sample of a study of OX40 agonist ivuxolimab in advanced cancers. The protocol was immunoSEQ multiplex PCR, while the TCRdb copy is restricted to in-frame clones and leaves out a portion. Of about 82,000 clones listed, over 65% are singletons. This material consisted of CD4+ or CD8+ T cells sorted from blood, taken in a trial of the OX40 agonist ivuxolimab. Source of these receptors: an adult with an advanced solid tumor such as melanoma, head and neck, liver or kidney cancer. The CDR3 runs from the conserved cysteine through the conserved F or W. The D gene is left open where the match is weak. Not all rows give a size; the values are once, few, many and, for expanded clones, a class.

J gene,clone size,D gene,V gene,CDR3 DNA,CDR3 protein
TRBJ1-2,NA,TRBD1,TRBV19,TGTGCCAGTACTTACGGACAGGGGAGATTCTATGGCTACACCTTC,CASTYGQGRFYGYTF
TRBJ2-7,NA,NA,TRBV5-4,TGTGCCAGCAGCCCCGGGACGGGATCCTACGAGCAGTACTTC,CASSPGTGSYEQYF
TRBJ2-3,NA,TRBD1,TRBV7-7,TGTGCTAGCAGCCCCGGGACAGGAAGGACAGGGACGCAGTATTTT,CASSPGTGRTGTQYF
TRBJ1-2,NA,TRBD1,TRBV29-1,TGCAGCGTTACGGGACAGGACTATGGCTACACCTTC,CSVTGQDYGYTF
TRBJ1-1,NA,TRBD1,TRBV4-1,TGCGCCAGCAGCCACCCACAGGGGGCGCTTACTGAAGCTTTCTTT,CASSHPQGALTEAFF
TRBJ2-5,NA,TRBD1,TRBV5-4,TGTGCCAGCAGCCCCGGGGGACAGGGGGCGCAGACCCAGTACTTC,CASSPGGQGAQTQYF
TRBJ2-3,once,NA,TRBV18,TGTGCCAGCTCACCAGAGGGACCCAACACAGATACGCAGTATTTT,CASSPEGPNTDTQYF
TRBJ2-3,NA,NA,TRBV4-2,TGTGCCAGCAGCCAAGATAGGGAGGCGCAGTATTTT,CASSQDREAQYF
TRBJ1-5,NA,TRBD1,TRBV7-2,TGTGCCAGCAGCCCGCAGACAGGGTACAATCAGCCCCAGCATTTT,CASSPQTGYNQPQHF
TRBJ2-2,few,TRBD1,TRBV5-1,TGCGCCACCGGACAGGGGGTTTTGAACACCGGGGAGCTGTTTTTT,CATGQGVLNTGELFF
TRBJ1-1,NA,NA,TRBV16,TGTGCCAGCAGCCCCGGGGGGCGGGGCACTGAAGCTTTCTTT,CASSPGGRGTEAFF
TRBJ1-6,NA,NA,TRBV5-1,TGCGCCAGCAGCTTGGGGGGAGTCAGGAATTCACCCCTCCACTTT,CASSLGGVRNSPLHF
TRBJ1-2,NA,TRBD1,TRBV9,TGTGCCAGCAGCCAGGGGGCCTATGGCTACACCTTC,CASSQGAYGYTF
TRBJ1-4,NA,TRBD1,TRBV4-1,TGCGCCAGCAGCTTAAACGCTCAGGGGGCTGCTAATGAAAAACTGTTTTTT,CASSLNAQGAANEKLFF
TRBJ1-1,NA,NA,TRBV7-9,TGTGCCAGCATCCAACGGGAGGGCACTGAAGCTTTCTTT,CASIQREGTEAFF
TRBJ1-4,NA,NA,TRBV9,TGTGCCAGCAGCGTCGACCCGGCAGGGCGTGAAAAACTGTTTTTT,CASSVDPAGREKLFF
TRBJ2-3,once,NA,TRBV5-1,TGCGCCAGCAGCAGGGGGGCGGGGGAAGATACGCAGTATTTT,CASSRGAGEDTQYF
TRBJ1-4,NA,NA,TRBV23-1,TGCGCCAGCAGTCAATCGTACAGGCGGGTAGACGAAAAACTGTTTTTT,CASSQSYRRVDEKLFF
TRBJ1-6,NA,NA,TRBV5-6,TGTGCCAGCAGCCCCCTTAATTCACCCCTCCACTTT,CASSPLNSPLHF
TRBJ2-5,NA,NA,TRBV29-1,TGCAGCGTGGCCTGGGGGGAGACCCAGTACTTC,CSVAWGETQYF
TRBJ2-7,NA,NA,TRBV10-3,TGTGCCATCAGTGGGAACAGGGATTCCGAGCAGTACTTC,CAISGNRDSEQYF
TRBJ2-2,NA,NA,TRBV7-9,TGTGCCAGCAGCCGGGGGTCCGGGGAGCTGTTTTTT,CASSRGSGELFF
TRBJ2-7,NA,NA,TRBV6-1,TGTGCCAGCAGGCTGAGTGACCCCTACGAGCAGTACTTC,CASRLSDPYEQYF
TRBJ1-5,NA,NA,TRBV4-1,TGCGCCAGCAGCCAGGAAGACAGGAGCAATCAGCCCCAGCATTTT,CASSQEDRSNQPQHF
TRBJ1-1,NA,NA,TRBV5-4,TGTGCCAGCAGCTTGCCAGGGGCGGGTTACACTGAAGCTTTCTTT,CASSLPGAGYTEAFF
TRBJ2-1,NA,TRBD2,TRBV7-3,TGTGCCAGCAGCTCCCGACTAGCGTCCTACAATGAGCAGTTCTTC,CASSSRLASYNEQFF
TRBJ1-1,NA,NA,TRBV19,TGTGCCAGTAGTATCATGGTGGACACTGAAGCTTTCTTT,CASSIMVDTEAFF
TRBJ1-1,NA,NA,TRBV2,TGTGCCATCGATAATACAGGGACTGAAGCTTTCTTT,CAIDNTGTEAFF
TRBJ2-7,NA,NA,TRBV16,TGTGCCAGCAGCCTGGAACGGGGATTGTTCGAGCAGTACTTC,CASSLERGLFEQYF
TRBJ2-3,NA,TRBD2,TRBV13,TGTGCCAGCAGCCTCCGGACTAGCGGGGGGGCAAGCACAGATACGCAGTATTTT,CASSLRTSGGASTDTQYF
TRBJ2-7,NA,NA,TRBV19,NA,CASTSSGQGGTEQYF
TRBJ1-5,NA,TRBD1,TRBV6-1,TGTGCCAGCAGACAGACAGGGGCTAGCAATCAGCCCCAGCATTTT,CASRQTGASNQPQHF
TRBJ1-1,NA,NA,TRBV7-2,TGTGCCAGCAGCCGATTTACAGGGAACCCTGAAGCTTTCTTT,CASSRFTGNPEAFF
TRBJ2-1,NA,TRBD1,TRBV29-1,TGCAGCGTTACACTAGACAGGGCCGTCTACAATGAGCAGTTCTTC,CSVTLDRAVYNEQFF
TRBJ2-1,NA,NA,TRBV6-5,TGTGCCAGCAGTTATAGCGTGGATTCCTACAATGAGCAGTTCTTC,CASSYSVDSYNEQFF
TRBJ2-4,NA,TRBD2,TRBV7-2,TGTGCCAGCAGCTACACTCCCCCCCTAGCGGGGGTAGCCAAAAACATTCAGTACTTC,CASSYTPPLAGVAKNIQYF
TRBJ2-2,NA,NA,TRBV4-3,TGCGCCAGCAGCCAAGAAAGGGGCACCGGGGAGCTGTTTTTT,CASSQERGTGELFF
TRBJ1-5,few,TRBD1,TRBV19,TGTGCCAGTAACGACAGGGCAAATCAGCCCCAGCATTTT,CASNDRANQPQHF
TRBJ2-7,NA,NA,TRBV10-3,TGTGCCATCAGTGAATGGACAGGGAGGGTTAGCGAATCCTACGAGCAGTACTTC,CAISEWTGRVSESYEQYF
TRBJ1-1,NA,NA,TRBV5-6,TGTGCGAGAAACATTGAGGGGAGGAGACTATCTGAAGCTTTCTTT,CARNIEGRRLSEAFF
TRBJ1-4,NA,NA,TRBV21-1,TGTGCCAGCAGCAAAGGGCCTGGGATTCCGACTAATGAAAAACTGTTTTTT,CASSKGPGIPTNEKLFF
TRBJ2-3,once,NA,TRBV2,TGTGCCAGCAGTGAGCTAAGCTGGGCCACAGATACGCAGTATTTT,CASSELSWATDTQYF
TRBJ2-3,NA,NA,TRBV11-2,TGTGCCAGCAGCTTAGACCAGATTTCAGATACGCAGTATTTT,CASSLDQISDTQYF
TRBJ1-1,NA,TRBD1,TRBV5-4,TGTGCCGGCACGACAGGGCTTGACACTGAAGCTTTCTTT,CAGTTGLDTEAFF
TRBJ2-6,NA,NA,TRBV9,TGTGCCAGCAGCGTGGCGGCGGTCTCCGGGGCCAACGTCCTGACTTTC,CASSVAAVSGANVLTF
TRBJ1-6,few,NA,TRBV7-3,TGTGCCAGCAGCTTACTCAGCTCCTATAATTCACCCCTCCACTTT,CASSLLSSYNSPLHF
TRBJ2-5,NA,NA,TRBV29-1,TGCAGCGTTGAGCGGCAGGCCCAAGAGACCCAGTACTTC,CSVERQAQETQYF
TRBJ1-2,NA,TRBD1,TRBV6-5,TGTGCCAGCAACCCCGGGGACAGAGACTATGGCTACACCTTC,CASNPGDRDYGYTF
TRBJ2-5,NA,NA,TRBV2,TGTGCCAGCAGTGAAGTACTGCTCCAAGAGACCCAGTACTTC,CASSEVLLQETQYF
TRBJ1-1,NA,NA,TRBV29-1,TGCAGCGTTTTGAGGACAGAGAACACTGAAGCTTTCTTT,CSVLRTENTEAFF
TRBJ1-2,NA,NA,TRBV21-1,TGTGCCAGCGGGGGGGCAGGGTTCTACACCTTC,CASGGAGFYTF
TRBJ1-1,few,NA,TRBV12-5,TGTGCTAGTGGGCAAGGGGGGAACACTGAAGCTTTCTTT,CASGQGGNTEAFF
TRBJ2-2,NA,NA,TRBV6-1,TGTGCCAGCAGTGAATTATCGGGCAACACCGGGGAGCTGTTTTTT,CASSELSGNTGELFF
TRBJ2-5,NA,TRBD2,TRBV9,TGTGCCAGCGCGTCGGCTAGCGGGGGCCCCCTGGAGACCCAGTACTTC,CASASASGGPLETQYF
TRBJ1-5,NA,NA,TRBV4-2,TGTGCCAGCAGCGAAACGGGGGTCAGGAGCAATCAGCCCCAGCATTTT,CASSETGVRSNQPQHF
TRBJ2-1,NA,TRBD1,TRBV28,TGTGCCAGCAGTATTGGACAGGGTAGGAATGAGCAGTTCTTC,CASSIGQGRNEQFF
TRBJ1-6,NA,TRBD1,TRBV27,TGTGCCAGCAGTTCAGAGGGGGCCAGGTTCAGCTCCTATAATTCACCCCTCCACTTT,CASSSEGARFSSYNSPLHF
TRBJ2-3,NA,NA,TRBV30,TGTGCCTGGAGTTGGGGCGGCACAGATACGCAGTATTTT,CAWSWGGTDTQYF
TRBJ2-5,NA,NA,TRBV11-1,TGTGCCAGCGCCTACCGACAGGAGGCTAAAGAGACCCAGTACTTC,CASAYRQEAKETQYF